The clone carrying this T cell receptor (beta chain) was counted at least ten times. The antigen remains undetermined. TCR beta CDR3 sequences were amplified from RNA transcripts. First-round RT-PCR of the TCR CDR3 relied on the HTBI primer set. Each CDR3 protein gets one entry after TCRdb re-called the multiplex PCR reads with MiXCR. The sample shows about 590,000 distinct CDR3 sequences, 15% to 19% of them seen only once. The length of the CDR3 is 15 residues. Germline V gene lookup returns CDR1 GTSNPN and CDR2 SVGIG (reference sequence). V gave up 2 bases and J gave up 4 bases; unmatched junction bases: 7. This sample was taken from a study of T cells in Graves' hyperthyroidism and ophthalmopathy. Recently diagnosed hyperthyroidism of less than 2 months' duration affected patients aged 18 to 65. Diagnoses rested on clinical symptoms, serum thyroxine and TRAb, thyroid ultrasound and orbital computed tomography.

Overall study results and limits: Most expanded thyroid clonotypes above 0.001 also appeared in blood.

This chain connects TRBV30 to TRBJ1-2; 10 nucleotides line up with TRBD1. The TCR originated in a woman in her twenties or thirties with Graves' hyperthyroidism. The specimen was blood. The CDR3 is CAWSRQGALGYGYTF. The CDR3, as DNA: TGTGCCTGGAGTCGACAGGGGGCGCTTGGCTATGGCTACACCTTC.